This T cell receptor (beta chain) was recorded in a study of post-analysis software for immune sequencing data. As for the study in general: The cohort encompassed relapsing-remitting, secondary progressive and progressive-relapsing multiple sclerosis disease courses. General study findings and limits: With F measure, samples from one preparation batch clustered together strongly. Patients carried roughly 5 TRBV segments more frequently than controls did, and TRBV5-6, TRBV5-1 and TRBV20-1 were among them. Comparison with controls showed significantly lower normalized Chao1 diversity in multiple sclerosis patients.

The table lists this clonotype with a few counts. The antigen is not known. This CDR3 spans 14 amino acids. J was trimmed by 4 bases and V by 7 bases; bases with no gene match: 8. Germline V CDR1 and CDR2: SNHLY, FYNNEI. Libraries were made from TCR beta cDNA, and they carried unique molecular identifiers. Input of roughly 0.9 to 11 million T cells yielded 400,000 to 550,000 cDNA molecules. Each CDR3 protein is one row after TCRdb ran MiXCR on the PCR reads. The sample lists hundreds of thousands of distinct CDR3 sequences; over 35% were seen once. The sequence was obtained from a girl aged 5-17 years with multiple sclerosis. The sequencing sample was made of blood. The chain has TRBV2 and TRBJ2-7; 9 bases align to TRBD2. CDR3 DNA: TGTGCCAGCAACGGAGGTAGCGGGAGTTACGAGCAGTACTTC. Translating it yields CASNGGSGSYEQYF.